This is a list of T cell receptor beta chains from one sample in a study. Profiled with immunoSEQ multiplex PCR; TCRdb holds only in-frame clones, not every one. The sample has some 48,000 clones, approximately 95% seen once; the top ten hold around 10%. The sequenced material came from PBMCs. The receptors were sampled from a man in his forties with rheumatoid arthritis. CDR3s include the opening cysteine and the closing phenylalanine or tryptophan. The D gene is left open where the match is weak. Size values are once, few and many counts, or a class for expanded clones, and some rows have none.

V gene,clone size,D gene,J gene,CDR3 DNA,CDR3 protein
TRBV21-1,NA,NA,TRBJ1-5,TGTGCCAGCAGCAGTCCGACACCCAATCAGCCCCAGCATTTT,CASSSPTPNQPQHF
TRBV6-5,NA,NA,TRBJ1-5,TGTGCCAGCAGAACGACAGCCGCTCAGCCCCAGCATTTT,CASRTTAAQPQHF
TRBV10-3,NA,TRBD1,TRBJ1-1,TGTGCCATCAACGGGGACAGGGGGCCTGGTACTGAAGCTTTCTTT,CAINGDRGPGTEAFF
TRBV4-1,NA,NA,TRBJ2-5,TGCGCCAGCAGCCAAGATCCCCTATTGGCCCCGGGGACTGAGACCCAGTACTTC,CASSQDPLLAPGTETQYF
TRBV7-9,NA,NA,TRBJ2-7,TGTGCCAGCAGCCCGGAGACCGGGAGCGGGTACTTC,CASSPETGSGYF
TRBV5-1,NA,NA,TRBJ1-1,TGCGCCAGCAGCTTGGCCGGGGGCCTGAGGAACACTGAAGCTTTCTTT,CASSLAGGLRNTEAFF
TRBV7-9,few,NA,TRBJ2-7,TGTGCCAGCAGCCCCCCCCAGTGGAACCACGAGCAGTACTTC,CASSPPQWNHEQYF
TRBV7-2,NA,TRBD1,TRBJ1-2,TGTGCCAGCAGCTTCCAACAGGGGGCACACTGTGGCTACACCTTC,CASSFQQGAHCGYTF
TRBV19,NA,NA,TRBJ1-6,TGTGCCAGTAGGCTGGGGGCCAGCTCCTATAATTCACCCCTCCACTTT,CASRLGASSYNSPLHF
TRBV11-2,NA,TRBD1,TRBJ2-3,TGTGCCAGCAGCCACAGAGGGGGCAGTGATACGCAGTATTTT,CASSHRGGSDTQYF
TRBV11-2,NA,TRBD2,TRBJ2-2,TGTGCCAGCAGCCTAGCGGGGGGCGCCGGGGAGCTGTTTTTT,CASSLAGGAGELFF
TRBV6-1,NA,NA,TRBJ2-5,TGTGCCAGCAGTGAAGTGACATACCAAGAGACCCAGTACTTC,CASSEVTYQETQYF
TRBV6-4,NA,TRBD2,TRBJ2-3,TGTGCCAGCAGTGATGAAGCGGGGGGGACAGATACGCAGTATTTT,CASSDEAGGTDTQYF
TRBV12-3/TRBV12-4,NA,TRBD1,TRBJ2-1,TGTGCCAGCACGGACAGGGAAGTCAATGAGCAGTTCTTC,CASTDREVNEQFF
TRBV6-1,NA,TRBD1,TRBJ2-5,TGTGCCAGCAGTGAAAGGGACAGGGGGCGGGAGACCCAGTACTTC,CASSERDRGRETQYF
TRBV5-1,NA,TRBD1,TRBJ2-5,TGCGCCAGCAGCGCTGGGACAGGGGGCCAAGAGACCCAGTACTTC,CASSAGTGGQETQYF
TRBV3-1/TRBV3-2,NA,NA,TRBJ2-1,TGTGCCAGCAGCCATACCGTGGGTGAGCAGTTCTTC,CASSHTVGEQFF
TRBV28,NA,NA,TRBJ2-1,TGTGCCAGCAGTTTATGGGTGGAGGGCACTGAGCAGTTCTTC,CASSLWVEGTEQFF
TRBV19,NA,TRBD1,TRBJ2-2,TGTGCCAGTAGTATCGGGACAGCGAAGATCGTCGAGAAAAACACCGGGGAGCTGTTTTTT,CASSIGTAKIVEKNTGELFF
TRBV9,NA,NA,TRBJ1-1,TGTGCCAGCAGCGCGCGACAGACAGGCGGGACTGAAGCTTTCTTT,CASSARQTGGTEAFF
TRBV7-2,NA,TRBD2,TRBJ2-1,TGTGCCAGCAGCCTGGGGACTAGCGACGCGGAGGAGCAGTTCTTC,CASSLGTSDAEEQFF
TRBV7-2,NA,TRBD1,TRBJ2-2,TGTGCCAGCAGCCTTAGGACAGGGGATACCGGGGAGCTGTTTTTT,CASSLRTGDTGELFF
TRBV15,NA,NA,TRBJ2-7,TGTGCCACCAGCAGAGATCGACGTGTCCCAAGTCATCAGTACTTC,CATSRDRRVPSHQYF
TRBV6-5,NA,NA,TRBJ1-1,TGTGCCAGCAGCTCCGGGGATTTAACTGAAGCTTTCTTT,CASSSGDLTEAFF
TRBV29-1,few,TRBD1,TRBJ1-2,TGCAGCGTTAAAGGACAGGGGGGCGACTATGGCTACACCTTC,CSVKGQGGDYGYTF
TRBV7-2,NA,NA,TRBJ2-3,TGTGCCAGCAGCGTAGGTGGCAGGACTGGCACAGATACGCAGTATTTT,CASSVGGRTGTDTQYF
TRBV28,NA,TRBD1,TRBJ1-5,TGTGCCAGCAGTTCCGGGGACAGGGGTTTCCCCCCCCAGCATTTT,CASSSGDRGFPPQHF
TRBV6-5,NA,NA,TRBJ1-2,TGTGCCAGCAGTACCCCTATATCTGGCTACACCTTC,CASSTPISGYTF
TRBV15,NA,TRBD2,TRBJ2-1,TGTGCCACCAGCAGAGATCCCAGCGGGGGGGCCGTGCATGAGCAGTTCTTC,CATSRDPSGGAVHEQFF
TRBV6-2/TRBV6-3,NA,NA,TRBJ2-3,TGTGCCAGCAGCTCCCTAGAAGATACGCAGTATTTT,CASSSLEDTQYF
TRBV6-6,NA,NA,TRBJ1-3,TGTGCCAGCAAAGATAGACGTCAGCCTGGAAACACCATATATTTT,CASKDRRQPGNTIYF
TRBV7-8,NA,TRBD1,TRBJ1-1,TGTGCCAGCAGCTTGCCCCGGGACAGGAGCATGAACACTGAAGCTTTCTTT,CASSLPRDRSMNTEAFF
TRBV12-3/TRBV12-4,NA,NA,TRBJ1-1,TGTGCCAGCAGTTTCTCAGGGAACACTGAAGCTTTCTTT,CASSFSGNTEAFF
TRBV4-2,NA,TRBD1,TRBJ1-2,TGTGCCAGCAGCCTTTTGGGGGGACAGGGGGCGCGCGGCTACACCTTC,CASSLLGGQGARGYTF
TRBV15,NA,NA,TRBJ1-5,TGTGCCACCAACAGTCCTCAGGAGGCACCACGGGGGCAGCCCCAGCATTTT,CATNSPQEAPRGQPQHF
TRBV19,NA,TRBD1,TRBJ1-5,TGTGCCAGTAGTATGGGGACAGAGAGCAATCAGCCCCAGCATTTT,CASSMGTESNQPQHF